A single sample gave rise to the 20 T cell receptor beta chains below, sequenced in a study of blood T cell repertoires in COVID-19. The data were produced by immunoSEQ multiplex PCR, yet TCRdb's version contains in-frame clones alone and is incomplete. The repertoire holds under 150,000 clones, under 95% seen once, with about 4% in the top ten. Sequenced: peripheral blood. These receptors were taken from a man in his fifties with active COVID-19.

The table lists this clone with a few counts. J is TRBJ1-4 and V is TRBV3-1 (or the pseudogene TRBV3-2); a possible D gene is TRBD1 (5 bases). The CDR3 contains 17 residues. Trimming took 0 bases from V and 2 from J, leaving 13 bases between them. CDR1 is LGHDT, CDR2 YNNKEL, per germline (reference sequence). CDR3 sequence reads: CASSQERGRETNEKLFF. In DNA form, the CDR3 reads TGTGCCAGCAGCCAAGAGCGGGGCAGGGAGACTAATGAAAAACTGTTTTTT.

This chain connects TRBV4-1 to TRBJ2-4; 7 nucleotides line up with TRBD1. Germline-derived CDR1 and CDR2 are MGHRA and YSYEKL. This CDR3 has 17 residues. V lost 4 bases to trimming and J lost 6 bases; unmatched junction nucleotides: 15. The CDR3 here is CASSRIGQALARNIQYF. In DNA, the CDR3 is TGCGCCAGCAGCCGAATAGGACAGGCATTGGCAAGAAACATTCAGTACTTC.

In the case of this clone: The identical CDR3 is also encoded by other nucleotide sequences in the sample. The rearrangement links TRBV6-5 to TRBJ2-3; 8 positions agree with TRBD2. Losses at the gene ends were 0 bases for V and 2 bases for J; bases not matched to a gene: 4. CDR1 is MNHEY and CDR2 is SVGAGI in the germline V gene. The CDR3 length is 16 residues. CDR3 DNA sequence: TGTGCCAGCAGTTACTCCATAGCGGGATTCACAGATACGCAGTATTTT. This encodes CASSYSIAGFTDTQYF.

This sequence joins TRBV11-2 and TRBJ1-1; perhaps TRBD1 as D (5 bases). Trimming shortened V by 5 bases and J by 8 bases, and 12 bases separated the two germline ends. The germline V gene encodes CDR1 SGHAT and CDR2 FQNNGV. This CDR3 region has 12 residues. The CDR3 spells CASSHTGGEAFF. The CDR3, as DNA: TGTGCCAGCAGCCACACCGGGGGGGAAGCTTTCTTT.

The chain couples TRBV19 to TRBJ1-1; 8 nucleotides line up with TRBD1. Germline V CDR1 and CDR2: LNHDA, SQIVND (reference sequence). Trimming removed 9 bases from V and 5 bases from J; junction bases left unmatched: 5. The CDR3 is made up of 12 amino acids. The CDR3 bases are TGTGCCAGCTTGACAGGGGAAACTGAAGCTTTCTTT. Translated: CASLTGETEAFF.

The CDR3 region has the DNA TGTGCCACCAGCAGAGGAGGAGGGGGCCTCAATCAGCCCCAGCATTTT. Protein product: CATSRGGGGLNQPQHF. The V and J genes are TRBV15 and TRBJ1-5; 7 nucleotides match TRBD1. Germline CDR1 is LNHNV and CDR2 is YYDKDF (reference sequence). Trimming cost V 1 base and J 3 bases; bases outside gene matches: 6. CDR3 length: 16 amino acids.

The chain joins TRBV7-8 to TRBJ2-1, with D perhaps matching TRBD1 (5 bases). The CDR3 extends over 13 amino acids. In germline, CDR1 is SGHVS, CDR2 FQNEAQ. Trimming removed 1 base from V and 10 bases from J, with 11 bases in between. The CDR3 DNA reads as TGTGCCAGCAGCTTAGAAGGGGCGAGGGAGCAGTTCTTC. Protein product: CASSLEGAREQFF.

This clone was detected many times. V usage is TRBV9 and J usage is TRBJ2-3, with 11 bases that match TRBD2. V shed 0 bases, J shed 11 bases, and the junction held 8 bases outside the gene matches. The CDR3 has 15 amino acids. The germline V gene has CDR1 SGDLS and CDR2 YYNGEE. CDR3 region: CASSVGTSGGVRQYF. The CDR3 DNA sequence: TGTGCCAGCAGCGTAGGAACTAGCGGGGGTGTCAGGCAGTATTTT.

The rearrangement joins TRBV6-6 to TRBJ1-6; TRBD1 might be the D (6 bases). V shed 6 bases and J shed 7 bases, with 16 bases lying between them. CDR1 and CDR2 (germline): MNHNY, SVGAGI (reference sequence). This CDR3 has 15 amino acids. The DNA for the CDR3 is TGTGCCAGCAGCGACCCCGGGACAAAAAATTCACCCCTCCACTTT. It encodes CASSDPGTKNSPLHF.

The CDR3 here is CASTVQGPNTEAFF. As DNA, the CDR3 is TGCGCCAGCACAGTACAGGGGCCGAACACTGAAGCTTTCTTT. V gene TRBV5-1 combines with J gene TRBJ1-1; 7 nucleotides match TRBD1. Looked up from germline, CDR1 is SGHRS and CDR2 is YFSETQ. The V segment lost 6 bases and the J segment 1 base; nucleotides outside the gene matches: 6. The CDR3 runs to 14 residues. The variable domain in full, with the rest retrieved from reference TRBV5-1 and TRBJ1-1, is KAGVTQTPRYLIKTRGQQVTLSCSPISGHRSVSWYQQTPGQGLQFLFEYFSETQRNKGNFPGRFSGRQFSNSRSEMNVSTLELGDSALYLCASTVQGPNTEAFFGQGTRLTVV.

This chain links TRBV3-1 (or the pseudogene TRBV3-2) with TRBJ2-1; 10 nucleotides match TRBD2. The V gene's germline CDR1 is LGHDT and CDR2 YNNKEL (reference sequence). This CDR3 spans 15 amino acids. The junction had 5 bases not matched to a gene; V was cut back by 5 bases and J by 4 bases. This CDR3 reads CASSASGGAYNEQFF. The CDR3 DNA follows: TGTGCCAGCAGCGCTAGCGGGGGAGCTTACAATGAGCAGTTCTTC.

The J gene is TRBJ2-3, the V gene TRBV5-1; D gene uncertain. The CDR3 has 14 residues. Germline-derived CDR1 and CDR2 are SGHRS and YFSETQ. V shed 2 bases and J shed 5 bases, with 12 bases lying between them. DNA for the CDR3: TGCGCCAGCAGCTTTGATATCTCGGGAGATACGCAGTATTTT. Translation gives CASSFDISGDTQYF.

The chain couples TRBV5-6 to TRBJ1-2; maybe TRBD1 (5 bases). Germline CDR1 reads SGHDT; CDR2 reads YYEEEE. The CDR3 runs 15 residues. Deletions cut 6 bases from V and 3 bases from J, with 18 bases between. The CDR3 DNA reads TGTGCCAGCACTCGTTCGGACACAACGTACTATGGCTACACCTTC. It yields the protein CASTRSDTTYYGYTF.

The rearrangement links TRBV5-1 to TRBJ1-1; no clear D gene. V gave up 7 bases and J gave up 0 bases, with 16 bases separating them. Germline CDR1 is SGHRS and CDR2 is YFSETQ. The CDR3 covers 15 residues. CDR3 nucleotide sequence: TGCGCCAGCGCTAGTGGCGGCAGTATGAACACTGAAGCTTTCTTT. Protein product: CASASGGSMNTEAFF. The full variable domain, completed using reference TRBV5-1 and TRBJ1-1, is KAGVTQTPRYLIKTRGQQVTLSCSPISGHRSVSWYQQTPGQGLQFLFEYFSETQRNKGNFPGRFSGRQFSNSRSEMNVSTLELGDSALYLCASASGGSMNTEAFFGQGTRLTVV.

J is TRBJ1-1 and V is TRBV10-3, with 12 bases identical to TRBD1. V lost 6 bases, J lost 4 bases, and 9 bases stayed unmatched. CDR1 is ENHRY, CDR2 SYGVKD, per germline. The CDR3 has 16 residues. This chain's CDR3 is CAIRTGTGGRSTEAFF. As DNA, the CDR3 is TGTGCCATCAGAACCGGGACAGGGGGCCGGAGCACTGAAGCTTTCTTT.

This clone appeared a single time. The chain uses TRBV18 and TRBJ1-1; TRBD1 might be the D (6 bases). Trimming took off 3 bases at V and 1 base at J, with 21 bases between the two ends. The CDR3 has 18 amino acids. The germline gives CDR1 KGHSH, CDR2 LQKENI. Here the CDR3 DNA reads TGTGCCAGCTCACCCGGTTTAGGGACAAATCTGGGGAACACTGAAGCTTTCTTT. Its translation is CASSPGLGTNLGNTEAFF.

The chain joins TRBV10-3 to TRBJ1-1; no firm D call. V was cut by 7 bases and J by 3 bases, with 15 bases left in between. The CDR3 consists of 14 residues. The germline gives CDR1 ENHRY, CDR2 SYGVKD. This chain's CDR3 is CAITSTGGHTEAFF. For the CDR3, the DNA is TGTGCCATCACGAGCACGGGAGGCCACACTGAAGCTTTCTTT.

This sequence joins TRBV3-1 (or the pseudogene TRBV3-2) and TRBJ1-2; 7 bases match TRBD1. After removal of 0 bases from V and 5 bases from J, the junction contained 18 bases not matched to a gene. The CDR3 is 19 amino acids. Germline V gives CDR1 LGHDT, CDR2 YNNKEL (reference sequence). The CDR3 loop reads CASSQDLKAGGGLWYGYTF. In DNA, the CDR3 is TGTGCCAGCAGCCAAGATCTGAAGGCAGGGGGAGGTCTTTGGTATGGCTACACCTTC.

This rearrangement joins TRBV4-2 to TRBJ2-3; TRBD2 matches at 8 bases. There are 16 residues in the CDR3. V was clipped by 3 bases and J by 0 bases; unmatched bases: 5. CDR1 LGHNA and CDR2 YNFKEQ come from the germline V gene. The DNA for the CDR3 is TGTGCCAGCAGCCAGCAAAGCGGGGGTAGCACAGATACGCAGTATTTT. It is translated as CASSQQSGGSTDTQYF.

The chain carries TRBV11-2 and TRBJ2-7, with 11 bases lining up with TRBD1. The CDR3 covers 14 residues. J gave up 4 bases and V 5 bases, and 4 bases lay outside the gene matches. The germline CDR1 and CDR2 sequences are SGHAT and FQNNGV. The CDR3 coding sequence is TGTGCCAGCAGCGTGGGACAGGGGGATTACGAGCAGTACTTC. Amino acids: CASSVGQGDYEQYF.